This T cell receptor (beta chain) is drawn from a study of early T cells in non-severe SARS-CoV-2 infection. Study context: Chains from this unsorted whole-blood bulk RNA could not be paired.

Unique molecular identifiers were added to individual cDNA molecules. From the 5' RACE reads, TCRdb called clonotypes with MiXCR, one entry per CDR3 protein. The table includes 20,000 to 25,000 distinct CDR3 sequences, around 4.6% detected once. The V and J ends lost 3 bases and 0 bases respectively, with 14 bases between them. Germline V gene data show CDR1 as SGHVS and CDR2 as FQNEAQ. This CDR3 has 16 residues. This clonotype has just a few counts. This chain joins TRBV7-8 and TRBJ1-2; unclear D gene. The specimen was whole blood. The source is an adult who was a healthcare worker with PCR-confirmed SARS-CoV-2 infection or an uninfected control (not recorded which). This CDR3 reads CASSFRREAANYGYTF. The CDR3, as DNA: TGTGCCAGCAGCTTTCGGAGGGAAGCGGCTAACTATGGCTACACCTTC.